Shown below are 8 T cell receptor beta chains from a single sample sequenced in a study of shared clonotypes between healthy human individuals. TCRdb keeps only in-frame clones here, not all; method: immunoSEQ multiplex PCR. The sample comprises 550,000 to 800,000 clones, 80% to 95% of which are singletons, and less than 40% rests with the top ten. Sample: memory CD8+ T cells from PBMCs. Subset: CD45RO+ cells pooled with CCR7-negative TemRA cells. These receptors all stem from a man between 18 and 29 years old in good health. Some clones in this sample may be carry-over from other donors' samples.

The chain carries TRBV14 and TRBJ1-4, with D possibly being TRBD1 (6 bases). CDR3 length: 21 residues. V was clipped by 1 base and J by 3 bases, with 27 bases between them. Germline values: CDR1 SGHDN, CDR2 FVKESK. The CDR3 DNA is TGTGCCAGCAGCCAAGCCGGGTGGGGGCGGCTTTTTGAGCGGCCTAATGAAAAACTGTTTTTT. Protein: CASSQAGWGRLFERPNEKLFF.

This clone appeared once. V is TRBV14 and J is TRBJ2-7; D is undetermined. Germline lookup yields CDR1 SGHDN and CDR2 FVKESK. Trimming took 2 bases from V and 7 from J, leaving 12 bases between them. The CDR3 runs 13 residues. The DNA for the CDR3 is TGTGCCAGCAGCCAACCCCTTCATGAGGAGCAGTACTTC. It specifies CASSQPLHEEQYF.

The V call is TRBV21-1, the J call TRBJ2-7. TRBV21-1 is marked as a pseudogene. The CDR3 consists of 16 residues. CDR3 sequence reads: CASTPLGAESSYEQYF. The CDR3 bases are TGTGCCAGCACGCCCCTCGGGGCAGAGAGCTCCTACGAGCAGTACTTC.

This chain uses TRBV5-1 with TRBJ1-1; the D is unclear. The germline CDR1 and CDR2 sequences are SGHRS and YFSETQ. There are 13 residues in the CDR3. Trimming pared 2 bases from V and 8 bases from J, leaving 13 bases between. The CDR3 is CASSLKTSGEAFF. In nucleotides, the CDR3 is TGCGCCAGCAGCTTAAAAACCAGCGGCGAAGCTTTCTTT.

This chain uses TRBV4-3 with TRBJ2-7; D may be TRBD2 (6 bases). In germline, CDR1 is LGHNA, CDR2 YSLEER. The CDR3 spans 12 residues. V lost 3 bases and J lost 7, with 10 bases in between. The DNA for the CDR3 is TGCGCCAGCAGCCACCTTGGGAGGGAGCAGTACTTC. Translating gives CASSHLGREQYF.

The chain joins TRBV7-8 to TRBJ1-1; 7 nucleotides align to TRBD1. The ends lost 1 base at V and 1 base at J; junction bases unmatched: 3. Germline CDR1 reads SGHVS; CDR2 reads FQNEAQ. The length of the CDR3 is 15 residues. Here the CDR3 reads CASSLDRGSNTEAFF. The CDR3 bases are TGTGCCAGCAGCTTAGACAGGGGTTCGAACACTGAAGCTTTCTTT.

The chain combines TRBV27 with TRBJ2-6; D uncertain. Trimming shortened V by 4 bases and J by 2 bases, and 9 bases separated the two germline ends. The CDR3 length is 15 residues. Germline CDR1 MNHEY, CDR2 SMNVEV (reference sequence). In DNA form, the CDR3 reads TGTGCCAGCAGTTGGCTCGCGCCTGGGGCCAACGTCCTGACTTTC. Amino acids: CASSWLAPGANVLTF.

The V call is TRBV5-1, the J call TRBJ2-7; 7 nucleotides match TRBD1. CDR1 is SGHRS, CDR2 YFSETQ, per germline. V was clipped by 0 bases and J by 7 bases; unmatched bases: 10. CDR3 length: 15 residues. CDR3 residues: CASSLERQGVGEQYF. For the CDR3, the DNA is TGCGCCAGCAGCTTGGAGAGGCAGGGGGTAGGTGAGCAGTACTTC.